Described below is a single T cell receptor (beta chain) sequence and its context. Its antigen target is currently unknown. No per-base quality is available; no much larger clone lies one base away. The data were taken from a study of long-term antiretroviral therapy in people with HIV (dated 2022 in TCRdb). At the level of the whole study: Collection of the earliest samples took place about a decade ahead of the 2015 WHO recommendation for immediate ART, at a time when ART was typically delayed until CD4 counts fell. A retrospective serial study tested whether ART initiation and durable HIV suppression were associated with changes in peripheral blood TRB repertoire composition and diversity. From 25 to 30 adults with confirmed HIV infection, the cohort provided around 180 cryopreserved PBMC samples, gathered serially across a mean of approximately six years (range 1-12). About a third of the roughly 30 participants with HIV were female. No cross-contamination during QIAcube processing was shown when test extractions of a monoclonal T-cell line were performed alongside over 25 polyclonal samples. What the work shows at the level of the full study, not this receptor alone: Starting ART was linked to a significant rise in TRB diversity, yet even with long-term ART the diversity remained significantly lower than in transplant donor controls. Because cell numbers in pre-ART samples were limited, unsorted PBMC were profiled instead of sorted CD4+ and CD8+ T cells. Expanded TRB clones identified before ART initiation dominated the repertoire at all time points, although this dominance fluctuated and declined in many PLHIV after ART. The samples span the years 2004 to 2017, and the ART regimens used may be less effective than current regimens. CDR3 length ranges in HIV repertoires were narrower than in controls, and network structure suggested an antigen-experienced repertoire with only a slight naive shift after ART. Inferences about post-ART repertoire changes were limited because no data were available on ART adherence, viral resistance or therapy changes. Since PBMC availability was limited, sequencing covered only the TCR beta chain, with no alpha chain pairing.

Including the terminal cysteine and phenylalanine, the CDR3 comprises 14 residues. Only CDR3 DNA remains: 42 bases, in frame from the first base. V and J are truncated by 5 bases and 2 bases respectively, leaving an intervening sequence of 13 bases. The germline V gene (reference sequence) specifies MNHEY as CDR1 and SMNVEV as CDR2. To be included, a participant needed at least one PBMC sample from before ART initiation plus at least two post-ART samples. Every participant with HIV received treatment in the United States of America. Before DNA extraction, cryopreserved samples containing about 1-11 million PBMC were thawed and washed. At the time of the earliest PBMC sample, participants with HIV were aged between roughly 20 and 60 years. Per participant, PBMC samples came from 1-4 timepoints prior to ART initiation and 2-8 timepoints following ART initiation, for a median of 7 samples. For every participant, serial HIV viral load, CD4+ T-cell count, ART history and demographic data were obtained. Genomic DNA was extracted from unsorted PBMC with a Qiagen kit on a QIAcube, processed in batches of 12 samples.

The immunoSEQ hsTCRB v3.0 assay was used at survey level resolution for TRB variable region sequencing. The targeted TRB sequencing depth was roughly 35,000-50,000 T-cell genomes per sample. An Illumina MiSeq with a v3 150-cycle kit was used to sequence the pooled TRB libraries. The paper's data handling went like this. Repertoire analysis was performed in R inside a reproducible Nextflow workflow that covered QC, data transformation and analysis. LymphoSeq2, an R package for AIRR-Seq data exploration, was used to implement custom analyses. A few samples that yielded fewer than 5000 total TRB sequences were excluded, so that about 200 HIV repertoires were analyzed. Among the 188 retained HIV repertoires, roughly 60 were collected before ART initiation and fewer than 150 were collected after ART initiation. Repertoires were downsampled to 5000 TRB nucleotide sequences, with summary statistics averaged over 100 downsampling iterations. Only TRB sequences with CDR3 regions of at least seven amino acids were retained for analysis. Two measures captured diversity: a Shannon entropy-derived clonality score and the Gini coefficient. Repertoire networks linked the top 5000 CDR3 amino acid sequences whenever two sequences differed by an edit distance of one. For TRB CDR3 amino acid sequences, antigen specificity groups and MHC restriction were predicted with GLIPH2. To flag known associations with CMV, EBV, HIV or tissue antigens, CDR3 amino acid sequences were compared against VDJdb and McPAS-TCR. Pre-ART, post-ART and control groups were compared with Wilcoxon signed-rank tests and Holm-Bonferroni correction. TCRdb retrieved this table from immuneACCESS and kept in-frame rearrangements only. Not all clones are present; in checked studies, unresolved V genes account for under half, and no reason is known for the remainder. That table is the source of V, J and clone size, and D and trimming were worked out from the DNA. The sample table lists 20,000 to 25,000 clones, 70% to 90% of them with a count of one. Less than 8% of the sample comes from the top ten.

The sequences come from unsorted PBMCs, collected 0.6 years after starting antiretroviral therapy. The sequence derives from a man aged 55-75 years with HIV. The rearranged segments are TRBV27 and TRBJ2-7; TRBD1 is possibly the D segment (5 matching bases). The CDR3 protein sequence reads: CASSLGALAYEQYF. The nucleotide sequence is TGTGCCAGCAGTCTTGGGGCCCTAGCCTACGAGCAGTACTTC.